This T cell receptor beta chain is from a study of cytomegalovirus exposure and HLA in healthy donors. General study points: Being indistinguishable, some V segments were excluded, TRBV6-2 and TRBV6-3 among them. As a later analysis revealed, the rate of TCR association differed by HLA locus, with DRB1 most and HLA-C fewest.

In the case of this clone: The antigen is undetermined.

V lost 0 bases, J lost 4 bases, and 6 bases stayed unmatched. This CDR3 has 15 residues. CDR1 SGHDT and CDR2 YYEEEE come from the germline V gene. Primers for the PCR totalled 60 Vbeta and 13 Jbeta. Method: immunoSEQ multiplex PCR; TCRdb's copy keeps in-frame clones and lacks some. Found here are some 240,000 clones, about 78% of them singletons; the top ten hold around 4%. The TCR comes from a male donor in good health and CMV-seronegative. Sequencing used PBMCs. The V gene is TRBV5-6, the J gene TRBJ2-7, with TRBD1 identical over 8 bases. CDR3 nucleotide sequence: TGTGCCAGCAGCTTGGGACAGGGGATTTTTTACGAGCAGTACTTC. Protein: CASSLGQGIFYEQYF.